The rows below give T cell receptor beta chains drawn from one sample of a study of T cell responses to AZD1222 COVID-19 vaccine. TCRdb's table, derived via immunoSEQ multiplex PCR, lists solely in-frame clones and lacks some. The sample holds under 200,000 clones, 88% seen once. The sequenced sample was peripheral blood, obtained 28 days after the second AZD1222 dose. Receptors originate from an adult who received the AZD1222 COVID-19 vaccine. Each CDR3 is given with its conserved first and last residue. The D gene is left open where the match is weak. A row's size may be missing; if present it is once, few, many or a size class.

TRBV5-1,14,.,.,TRBJ1-1,TGCGCCAGCAGCGGGACTCGGGGGATCACTGAAGCTTTCTTT,CASSGTRGITEAFF
TRBV28,17,.,TRBD2,TRBJ2-5,TGTGCCAGCAGTTCCCCTTCTAGCGGGATGACTCTGAAGACCCAGTACTTC,CASSSPSSGMTLKTQYF
TRBV9,15,.,.,TRBJ1-1,TGTGCCAGCAGCGTAGCTGGAGACAAGAACACTGAAGCTTTCTTT,CASSVAGDKNTEAFF
TRBV18,15,.,.,TRBJ2-3,TGTGCCAGCTCACCTGGCGCGGGACGAACAGATACGCAGTATTTT,CASSPGAGRTDTQYF
TRBV9,15,.,TRBD2,TRBJ2-7,TGTGCCAGCAGCCAATGGGGCACGGGGGGCTACGAGCAGTACTTC,CASSQWGTGGYEQYF
TRBV5-4,15,.,.,TRBJ2-1,TGTGCCAGCAGCCTGCCCGGGGTCGCCTACAATGAGCAGTTCTTC,CASSLPGVAYNEQFF
TRBV28,14,.,TRBD1,TRBJ1-1,TGTGCCAGCAGGCCCTTAGGGACAGGGATTGAAGCTTTCTTT,CASRPLGTGIEAFF
TRBV6-6,13,.,TRBD1,TRBJ1-2,TGTGCCAGCAGCCCCGACAGGGAGGATGGCTACACCTTC,CASSPDREDGYTF
TRBV24-1,14,.,.,TRBJ1-2,TGTGCCACCAGTGATCCCGGACAGCCCGCTGGCTACACCTTC,CATSDPGQPAGYTF
TRBV19,12,few,.,TRBJ2-7,TGTGCCTCCCGGGGGATTTGGAACGAGCAGTACTTC,CASRGIWNEQYF